The 24 T cell receptor beta chains given below trace back to one sample, sequenced in a study of Tregs in tolerant kidney transplant recipients. Assay used: immunoSEQ multiplex PCR; TCRdb lists only in-frame clones, some missing. The repertoire holds around 50,000 clones, with roughly 89% as singletons. Recipients received nonmyeloablative bone marrow transplants from related graft donors, with transient mixed chimerism. The specimen comprised CD8+ T cells from blood (PBMCs), sampled 12 months after the transplant. The receptors were sampled from a human patient who received a combined kidney and bone marrow transplant. Some T cells may arise from the graft donor.

This chain links TRBV28 with TRBJ2-7, with TRBD1 matching over 9 bases. The V gene's germline CDR1 is MDHEN and CDR2 SYDVKM. The length of the CDR3 is 14 residues. With V trimmed by 2 bases and J by 5 bases, 4 bases remained unmatched. In DNA, the CDR3 is TGTGCCAGCAGTTTAGGGACAGGGTGGGACGAGCAGTACTTC. Its translation is CASSLGTGWDEQYF.

The chain has TRBV13 and TRBJ2-2, with 7 bases identical to TRBD2. There are 17 residues in the CDR3. Germline CDR1 and CDR2: PRHDT and FYEKMQ (reference sequence). With 6 bases clipped from V and 4 bases from J, the junction kept 14 bases outside the gene matches. CDR3 sequence: CASSNTNSRGGTGELFF. In DNA, the CDR3 is TGTGCCAGCAGTAATACTAATAGTCGCGGGGGCACCGGGGAGCTGTTTTTT.

V gene TRBV23-1 combines with J gene TRBJ2-7, with a possible D match to TRBD1 (5 bases). TRBV23-1 is annotated as an ORF whose role is uncertain. The CDR3 is 12 residues long. The V end lost 6 bases, the J end lost 2 bases, and 8 bases lay between the germline ends. The CDR3 DNA follows: TGCGCCAGCAGACAGGCCGCCTACGAGCAGTACTTC. This gives the protein CASRQAAYEQYF.

The chain has TRBV9 and TRBJ2-2; 16 bases align to TRBD2. From germline, CDR1 is SGDLS and CDR2 YYNGEE. Trimming removed 0 bases from V and 6 bases from J; junction bases left unmatched: 8. The length of the CDR3 is 19 residues. The CDR3 sequence: CASSVEEGLAGGPAGELFF. The CDR3 bases are TGTGCCAGCAGCGTAGAAGAGGGACTAGCGGGAGGGCCGGCCGGGGAGCTGTTTTTT. The full variable domain, its missing parts supplied by reference TRBV9 and TRBJ2-2, is DSGVTQTPKHLITATGQRVTLRCSPRSGDLSVYWYQQSLDQGLQFLIQYYNGEERAKGNILERFSAQQFPDLHSELNLSSLELGDSALYFCASSVEEGLAGGPAGELFFGEGSRLTVL.

This clone occurred once. The genes are TRBV7-9 and TRBJ1-5, with D hard to call. The CDR3 consists of 15 residues. Per the germline V gene, CDR1 is SEHNR and CDR2 is FQNEAQ (reference sequence). The V end lost 7 bases, the J end lost 4 bases, and 17 bases lay between the germline ends. The CDR3 spells CASTSTQAGNQPQHF. The CDR3 nucleotides read TGTGCCAGCACCTCAACCCAGGCAGGTAATCAGCCCCAGCATTTT. Filled out from reference TRBV7-9 and TRBJ1-5, the complete variable domain reads DTGVSQNPRHKITKRGQNVTFRCDPISEHNRLYWYRQTLGQGPEFLTYFQNEAQLEKSRLLSDRFSAERPKGSFSTLEIQRTEQGDSAMYLCASTSTQAGNQPQHFGDGTRLSIL.

V gene TRBV7-8 combines with J gene TRBJ1-1; D not certain. Trimming shortened V by 3 bases and J by 2 bases, and 10 bases separated the two germline ends. There are 14 residues in the CDR3. CDR1 SGHVS and CDR2 FQNEAQ come from the germline V gene. The CDR3 is CASSFLGHNTEAFF. Here the CDR3 DNA reads TGTGCCAGCAGCTTCTTGGGCCACAACACTGAAGCTTTCTTT.

This chain links TRBV27 with TRBJ1-1; D is possibly TRBD1 (5 bases). The CDR3 spans 15 residues. CDR1 is MNHEY and CDR2 is SMNVEV in the germline V gene (reference sequence). The V end lost 5 bases, the J end lost 1 base, and 14 bases lay between the germline ends. As DNA, the CDR3 is TGTGCCAGCAGTCACCCCCAGGGAAAGAACACTGAAGCTTTCTTT. Translation gives CASSHPQGKNTEAFF.

CDR3 sequence: CASSPTTGVLDEQYF. In nucleotides, the CDR3 is TGTGCCAGCAGCCCTACGACAGGGGTCTTGGACGAGCAGTACTTC. V is TRBV7-6 and J is TRBJ2-7; TRBD1 agrees at 8 bases. This CDR3 has 15 residues. Germline V CDR1 and CDR2: SGHVS, FNYEAQ. V was pared by 5 bases and J by 5 bases, with 11 bases of the junction left unmatched.

This clone was counted a single time. The chain links TRBV9 to TRBJ2-2, with D possibly matching TRBD1 (6 bases). CDR1 is SGDLS, CDR2 YYNGEE, per germline. V dropped 2 bases and J dropped 2 bases, with 16 bases sitting between them. The CDR3 is 17 amino acids. CDR3 sequence (DNA): TGTGCCAGCAGCGTCCCTCCTAGACAGGCCAACACCGGGGAGCTGTTTTTT. It translates to CASSVPPRQANTGELFF. Filled out from reference TRBV9 and TRBJ2-2, the complete variable domain reads DSGVTQTPKHLITATGQRVTLRCSPRSGDLSVYWYQQSLDQGLQFLIQYYNGEERAKGNILERFSAQQFPDLHSELNLSSLELGDSALYFCASSVPPRQANTGELFFGEGSRLTVL.

This clone appeared a few times. V usage is TRBV4-1 and J usage is TRBJ2-1, with 7 bases fitting TRBD2. V gave up 0 bases and J gave up 2 bases; unmatched junction bases: 4. CDR1 and CDR2 (germline): MGHRA, YSYEKL. The CDR3 sequence is 16 residues long. The CDR3 sequence is CASSQDRLAAYNEQFF. DNA of the CDR3: TGCGCCAGCAGCCAAGACCGCCTAGCGGCCTACAATGAGCAGTTCTTC.

The chain is built from TRBV19 and TRBJ2-7; D perhaps matches TRBD1 (6 bases). The V end was cut by 3 bases, the J end by 3 bases, with 15 bases between. In germline, CDR1 is LNHDA, CDR2 SQIVND (reference sequence). The CDR3 runs to 15 residues. CDR3 sequence: CASSIAGASIYEQYF. The CDR3 DNA is TGTGCCAGTAGTATTGCAGGGGCCTCAATCTACGAGCAGTACTTC.

This chain's CDR3 is CASSLSGTSGEGETQYF. In nucleotides, the CDR3 is TGTGCCAGCAGCCTCTCGGGGACTAGCGGGGAGGGAGAGACCCAGTACTTC. J is TRBJ2-5 and V is TRBV7-9; TRBD2 matches 13 bases. The trim removed 5 bases at V and 4 bases at J, leaving 10 bases unmatched. Germline V gene sequence: CDR1 SEHNR, CDR2 FQNEAQ (reference sequence). CDR3 length: 17 amino acids.

The rearrangement uses TRBV19 and TRBJ2-7, with unresolved D. The CDR3 consists of 13 residues. CDR1 and CDR2 from the germline V gene are LNHDA and SQIVND (reference sequence). Trimming removed 5 bases from V and 2 bases from J, with 10 bases in between. Written as DNA, the CDR3 is TGTGCCAGTAGTCTCAGGTTTACCTACGAGCAGTACTTC. Protein sequence: CASSLRFTYEQYF.

The chain employs TRBV30 and TRBJ2-3; 10 bases are a match to TRBD1. V gave up 5 bases and J gave up 3 bases; unmatched junction bases: 5. Germline lookup yields CDR1 GTSNPN and CDR2 SVGIG (reference sequence). This CDR3 is 14 amino acids long. The CDR3 region has the DNA TGTGCCTGGGGACAGGGGGGAGGGACAGATACGCAGTATTTT. Its translation: CAWGQGGGTDTQYF.

The chain is built from TRBV9 and TRBJ1-1, with D tentatively TRBD1 (5 bases). The V and J ends lost 2 bases and 2 bases respectively, with 7 bases between them. Germline CDR1 is SGDLS and CDR2 is YYNGEE. CDR3 size: 13 residues. CDR3 sequence reads: CASSVRVNTEAFF. In DNA form, the CDR3 reads TGTGCCAGCAGCGTCAGGGTTAACACTGAAGCTTTCTTT.

The V call is TRBV2, the J call TRBJ2-7; D might be TRBD2 (6 bases). The V gene lost 5 bases and the J gene lost 4 bases, with 18 bases spanning the gap. Germline CDR1 is SNHLY and CDR2 is FYNNEI. The CDR3 sequence is 15 residues long. In DNA, the CDR3 is TGTGCCAGCAGTCCACCTGAGACTAGGAGGTACGAGCAGTACTTC. Translated: CASSPPETRRYEQYF.

Concerning this clone: Other nucleotide sequences from this sample produce the same CDR3. The chain has TRBV7-8 and TRBJ2-1; D is possibly TRBD2 (6 bases). The CDR3 length is 15 residues. V was pared by 1 base and J by 7 bases, with 14 bases between. Germline V gives CDR1 SGHVS, CDR2 FQNEAQ. CDR3 in DNA: TGTGCCAGCAGCTTAGGGGCGGGGATGAGGAATGAGCAGTTCTTC. The encoded protein is CASSLGAGMRNEQFF.

The chain carries TRBV13 and TRBJ2-1; TRBD1 aligns across 9 bases. V shed 3 bases, J shed 2 bases, and the junction held 11 bases outside the gene matches. Germline assignment: CDR1 PRHDT and CDR2 FYEKMQ (reference sequence). This CDR3 region has 18 residues. CDR3 bases: TGTGCCAGCAGCTTCGGGTCACTGGGACAGGGAGCCTACAATGAGCAGTTCTTC. Amino acid sequence: CASSFGSLGQGAYNEQFF. Complete variable domain (other parts from reference TRBV13 and TRBJ2-1): AAGVIQSPRHLIKEKRETATLKCYPIPRHDTVYWYQQGPGQDPQFLISFYEKMQSDKGSIPDRFSAQQFSDYHSELNMSSLELGDSALYFCASSFGSLGQGAYNEQFFGPGTRLTVL.

This rearrangement joins TRBV27 to TRBJ2-5; 12 nucleotides line up with TRBD2. V lost 6 bases to trimming and J lost 2 bases; unmatched junction nucleotides: 4. CDR3 length equals 15 residues. In germline, CDR1 is MNHEY, CDR2 SMNVEV (reference sequence). The DNA of the CDR3 is TGTGCCAGCAGCCCTACTAGCGGGGGGCAAGAGACCCAGTACTTC. It encodes CASSPTSGGQETQYF.

Regarding this clone: In the same sample, other DNA sequences code for this CDR3. The chain combines TRBV7-2 with TRBJ2-3; D gene uncertain. The CDR3 is 11 residues long. Germline CDR1 SGHTA, CDR2 FQGNSA. V lost 3 bases, J lost 5 bases, and 3 bases lay in between. CDR3 sequence reads: CASSFGDTQYF. The CDR3 coding sequence is TGTGCCAGCAGCTTCGGAGATACGCAGTATTTT.

The V gene is TRBV9, the J gene TRBJ2-2, with a weak D call TRBD2 (5 bases). V gave up 3 bases and J gave up 5 bases, with 14 bases separating them. The CDR3 contains 15 residues. Germline loops: CDR1 SGDLS, CDR2 YYNGEE. CDR3 DNA sequence: TGTGCCAGCAGCGGAGGTGGGAGACAAACCGGGGAGCTGTTTTTT. Translating it yields CASSGGGRQTGELFF. Looking up the rest from reference TRBV9 and TRBJ2-2 gives the full variable domain: DSGVTQTPKHLITATGQRVTLRCSPRSGDLSVYWYQQSLDQGLQFLIQYYNGEERAKGNILERFSAQQFPDLHSELNLSSLELGDSALYFCASSGGGRQTGELFFGEGSRLTVL.

The CDR3 reads CASILGDRGNTEAFF. The CDR3 nucleotides are TGTGCCAGTATTTTAGGCGACAGGGGTAACACTGAAGCTTTCTTT. The chain joins TRBV19 to TRBJ1-1; 8 bases line up with TRBD1. The V gene end was trimmed by 7 bases and the J gene end by 2 bases; junction bases not matched to a gene: 9. Looked up from germline, CDR1 is LNHDA and CDR2 is SQIVND (reference sequence). The CDR3 has 15 residues.

The rearrangement joins TRBV29-1 to TRBJ2-7, with D tentatively TRBD2 (6 bases). The CDR3 length is 13 residues. Germline values: CDR1 SQVTM, CDR2 ANQGSEA. Trimming cost V 0 bases and J 3 bases, with 9 bases left between them. The CDR3 sequence: CSVEDGGFYEQYF. CDR3 coding DNA: TGCAGCGTTGAAGATGGGGGGTTCTACGAGCAGTACTTC.

The rearrangement uses TRBV5-5 and TRBJ2-1; weak D call: TRBD1 (6 bases). The CDR3 sequence is 18 residues long. V was cut by 0 bases and J by 8 bases, with 24 bases left in between. Germline CDR1 reads SGHKS; CDR2 reads YYEKEE (reference sequence). CDR3 residues: CASSLGVLGRGFLDEQFF. The DNA of the CDR3 is TGTGCCAGCAGCTTGGGCGTGTTGGGCAGGGGCTTTTTGGATGAGCAGTTCTTC.